Listed here is a single TCR beta chain. In the original analysis: Reference gene primer amplification yielded estimated nucleated cell counts. The assay was immunoSEQ multiplex PCR, and TCRdb's table has in-frame clones only and misses some. V, J and clone size were drawn from that table, and D and trimming were deduced from the DNA. Among around 65,000 clones listed, 65% to 80% were seen once. The J segment lost 10 bases and the V segment lost 4 bases, leaving 6 bases of the junction unmatched. The length of the CDR3 is 14 residues. Germline CDR1 and CDR2: SNHLY and FYNNEI. The data were taken from a study of blood T cell repertoires in COVID-19. Study as a whole: The origin of the acute and convalescent COVID-19 samples was the United States, Italy and Spain. The analysed material was cDNA or gDNA that came from T cells, B-cell-depleted T cells, or PBMCs.

The TCR was taken from a woman older than 75 with active or convalescent COVID-19. Material for sequencing was peripheral blood. The chain links TRBV2 to TRBJ1-6; TRBD1 matches 8 bases. The CDR3 coding sequence is TGTGCCAGCAGTGCCGGGACAGGCTTCTCACCCCTCCACTTT. Its translation: CASSAGTGFSPLHF.